This T cell receptor beta chain was retrieved from a study of T cell clonality in common variable immunodeficiency. Findings and limits, study-wide: Reportedly, TCR beta sequences from common variable immunodeficiency showed fewer deletions and N-nucleotide insertions. Fewer TCRbeta clones were shared among CVID subjects than controls.

In the case of this clone: Its antigen is unknown.

Diagnosis required reduced IgG, IgA and/or IgM with specific antibody deficiency. Data came from immunoSEQ multiplex PCR; TCRdb stores just in-frame clones and leaves some out. This sample carries approximately 35,000 clones, none of them present only once. Sequenced: peripheral blood mononuclear cells. This clonotype was sampled from a human donor with common variable immunodeficiency.

CDR3 protein: CASSLEAGDEKLFF. CDR3 bases read: TGTGCCAGCAGCTTAGAGGCAGGGGATGAAAAA. The chain is built from TRBV7-2 and TRBJ1-4, with D possibly matching TRBD1 (6 bases). The read ends 3 residues shy of where the CDR3 ends; the end is completed using the germline J gene. Germline values: CDR1 SGHTA, CDR2 FQGNSA. There are 14 residues in the CDR3. V lost 1 base to trimming and J lost 6 bases, with 9 bases between them.